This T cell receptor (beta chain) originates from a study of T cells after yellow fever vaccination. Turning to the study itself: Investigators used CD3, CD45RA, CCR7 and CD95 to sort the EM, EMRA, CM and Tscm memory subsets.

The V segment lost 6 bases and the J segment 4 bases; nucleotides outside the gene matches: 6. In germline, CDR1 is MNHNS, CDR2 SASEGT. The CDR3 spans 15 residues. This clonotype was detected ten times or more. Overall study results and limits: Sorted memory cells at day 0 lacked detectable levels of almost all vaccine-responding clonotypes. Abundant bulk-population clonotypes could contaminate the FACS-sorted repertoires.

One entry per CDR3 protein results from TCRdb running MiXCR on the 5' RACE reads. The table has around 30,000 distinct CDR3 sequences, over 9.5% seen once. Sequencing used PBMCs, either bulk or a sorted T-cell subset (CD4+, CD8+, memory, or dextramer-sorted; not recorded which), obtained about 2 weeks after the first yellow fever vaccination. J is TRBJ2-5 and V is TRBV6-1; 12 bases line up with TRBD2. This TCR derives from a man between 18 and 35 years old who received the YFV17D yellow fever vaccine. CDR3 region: CASSELAGGSETQYF. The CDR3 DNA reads TGTGCCAGCAGCGAACTAGCGGGGGGATCAGAGACCCAGTACTTC.